These T cell receptor beta chains were read from a single sample in a study of T cell changes during pregnancy in multiple sclerosis. Assay: immunoSEQ multiplex PCR; the TCRdb copy retains only in-frame clones and omits some. The sample holds some 64,000 clones, about 92% seen once. Source: peripheral blood, taken in the first trimester of pregnancy. The receptors were gathered from a female donor with multiple sclerosis, enrolled in a pregnancy study. CDR3s include the opening cysteine and the closing phenylalanine or tryptophan. D genes are given only for firm matches. Clone size, where shown, is once, few, many, or a class for clones that have expanded.

clone size | J gene | V gene | D gene | CDR3 protein | CDR3 DNA
- | TRBJ2-5 | TRBV11-3 | TRBD2 | CASGPSGRARETQYF | TGTGCCAGCGGACCTAGCGGGAGGGCCAGGGAGACCCAGTACTTC
- | TRBJ1-1 | TRBV5-6 | - | CASTVVGGRNTEAFF | TGTGCCAGCACCGTCGTTGGGGGCAGAAACACTGAAGCTTTCTTT
- | TRBJ2-4 | TRBV7-9 | - | CASSNGQLNIQYF | TGTGCCAGCAGCAATGGACAGTTAAACATTCAGTACTTC
- | TRBJ2-1 | TRBV6-1 | TRBD2 | CATGLAGGHNEQFF | TGTGCCACCGGACTAGCGGGAGGCCACAATGAGCAGTTCTTC
- | TRBJ1-4 | TRBV5-4 | TRBD1 | CASSHRGTGEKLFF | TGTGCCAGCAGTCACAGGGGGACGGGAGAAAAACTGTTTTTT
- | TRBJ2-1 | TRBV19 | TRBD1 | CASSSDRGNEQFF | TGTGCCAGTAGTTCGGACAGGGGGAATGAGCAGTTCTTC
- | TRBJ2-3 | TRBV7-2 | - | CASSFRDTQYF | TGTGCCAGCAGCTTCCGTGATACGCAGTATTTT
- | TRBJ2-7 | TRBV28 | TRBD2 | CASSGLAGAPYEQYF | TGTGCCAGCAGTGGGCTAGCGGGAGCCCCCTACGAGCAGTACTTC
- | TRBJ2-3 | TRBV9 | TRBD2 | CASSVGISGSTDTQYF | TGTGCCAGCAGCGTAGGTATTAGCGGGAGCACAGATACGCAGTATTTT
few | TRBJ1-1 | TRBV27 | TRBD1 | CASSPTGGGPPSENTEAFF | TGTGCCAGCAGTCCGACCGGAGGGGGCCCTCCAAGTGAGAACACTGAAGCTTTCTTT
- | TRBJ2-5 | TRBV5-4 | TRBD2 | CATRPGGQETQYF | TGTGCCACCCGTCCGGGGGGCCAAGAGACCCAGTACTTC
- | TRBJ2-7 | TRBV28 | TRBD1 | CASSLPDRVYEQYF | TGTGCCAGCAGTTTACCAGACAGGGTCTACGAGCAGTACTTC
- | TRBJ2-1 | TRBV7-3 | - | CASSPGPSYNEQFF | TGTGCCAGCAGTCCAGGGCCCTCCTACAATGAGCAGTTCTTC
- | TRBJ2-7 | TRBV5-1 | - | CASSLSAGLLTENSYEQYF | TGCGCCAGCAGCTTGTCCGCGGGATTGTTGACAGAAAATTCCTACGAGCAGTACTTC
- | TRBJ1-2 | TRBV30 | TRBD1 | CAWDRVYGYTF | TGTGCCTGGGACAGGGTTTATGGCTACACCTTC
once | TRBJ2-7 | TRBV19 | - | CASSRVGGNEQYF | TGTGCCAGTAGTCGGGTTGGGGGGAACGAGCAGTACTTC
few | TRBJ1-1 | TRBV27 | TRBD1 | CASSVTGGNPEAFF | TGTGCCAGCAGTGTTACAGGGGGCAATCCGGAAGCTTTCTTT
- | TRBJ2-7 | TRBV28 | - | CATIRDNSYEQYF | TGTGCCACCATCCGGGACAACTCCTACGAGCAGTACTTC
- | TRBJ2-7 | TRBV9 | TRBD1 | CASSGTGASYEQYF | TGTGCCAGCAGCGGGACAGGGGCTAGCTACGAGCAGTACTTC
- | TRBJ2-5 | TRBV7-2 | - | CASSLFVGGGQETQYF | TGTGCCAGCAGCTTGTTTGTGGGAGGGGGTCAAGAGACCCAGTACTTC
- | TRBJ1-1 | TRBV6-5 | - | CASSYPGTFEAFF | TGTGCCAGCAGTTACCCCGGGACATTCGAAGCTTTCTTT
- | TRBJ2-3 | TRBV9 | - | CASSVASRGSTDTQYF | TGTGCCAGCAGCGTAGCGTCTAGGGGGAGCACAGATACGCAGTATTTT
- | TRBJ2-2 | TRBV15 | - | CATSREGRSGELFF | TGTGCCACCAGCAGAGAGGGGAGGTCCGGGGAGCTGTTTTTT
- | TRBJ1-1 | TRBV19 | TRBD1 | CARSRGTGHLRDTEAFF | TGTGCCAGATCCCGCGGGACAGGTCATCTGCGGGACACTGAAGCTTTCTTT
- | TRBJ2-7 | TRBV7-2 | TRBD2 | CASSLGTSVPRQYF | TGTGCCAGCAGCTTGGGGACTAGCGTCCCACGACAGTACTTC
- | TRBJ1-1 | TRBV28 | - | CASIPAGRLNTEAFF | TGTGCCAGCATTCCGGCAGGCCGTCTGAACACTGAAGCTTTCTTT
- | TRBJ2-7 | TRBV6-5 | - | CASRRHENYEQYF | TGTGCCAGCAGACGACACGAAAATTACGAGCAGTACTTC
- | TRBJ1-5 | TRBV30 | - | CAWSSNTGRSQPQHF | TGTGCCTGGAGTTCAAACACCGGTCGGAGTCAGCCCCAGCATTTT
- | TRBJ2-7 | TRBV5-1 | TRBD2 | CASSPPRTSGPSSYEQYF | TGCGCCAGCAGCCCACCCCGGACTAGCGGGCCTAGCTCCTACGAGCAGTACTTC
- | TRBJ2-1 | TRBV4-1 | - | CASSQDEDSYNEQFF | TGCGCCAGCAGCCAAGATGAGGACTCCTACAATGAGCAGTTCTTC
- | TRBJ2-7 | TRBV14 | TRBD1 | CASSQTGVVYEQYF | TGTGCCAGCAGCCAGACAGGGGTTGTCTACGAGCAGTACTTC
- | TRBJ1-4 | TRBV4-1 | - | CASSQGQGRPEKLFF | TGCGCCAGCAGCCAAGGGCAGGGGCGGCCTGAAAAACTGTTTTTT
- | TRBJ2-1 | TRBV19 | TRBD2 | CASSAPGLALNEQFF | TGTGCCAGTAGTGCCCCGGGACTAGCCCTCAATGAGCAGTTCTTC
- | TRBJ1-1 | TRBV27 | - | CASSWSRDTEAFF | TGTGCCAGCAGTTGGAGCAGAGACACTGAAGCTTTCTTT
- | TRBJ2-2 | TRBV10-3 | TRBD1 | CAIGTGTGLTGELFF | TGTGCCATCGGCACCGGGACAGGGTTAACCGGGGAGCTGTTTTTT
- | TRBJ2-7 | TRBV5-8 | TRBD2 | CASSIGLAGVGEQYF | TGTGCCAGCAGCATCGGACTAGCGGGAGTGGGTGAGCAGTACTTC
- | TRBJ1-1 | TRBV18 | - | CASSPLVTEAFF | TGTGCCAGCTCACCCCTAGTTACTGAAGCTTTCTTT
- | TRBJ2-1 | TRBV6-6 | - | CATWDRGAQGNEQFF | TGTGCCACCTGGGATCGTGGGGCGCAGGGCAATGAGCAGTTCTTC
- | TRBJ2-7 | TRBV19 | - | CASSISSTSTYEQYF | TGTGCCAGTAGCATCAGCTCGACAAGTACCTACGAGCAGTACTTC
- | TRBJ1-1 | TRBV4-1 | - | CASSQEGGGVNTEAFF | TGCGCCAGCAGCCAAGAGGGGGGGGGAGTGAACACTGAAGCTTTCTTT
- | TRBJ1-1 | TRBV5-6 | TRBD1 | CASSRDRAQTEAFF | TGTGCCAGCAGCCGGGACAGGGCCCAGACTGAAGCTTTCTTT
- | TRBJ2-7 | TRBV14 | TRBD2 | CASSPTSGRASTYEQYF | TGTGCCAGCAGCCCGACTAGCGGGAGGGCCTCAACCTACGAGCAGTACTTC
- | TRBJ2-2 | TRBV7-9 | - | CASSRGSGWNLRNTGELFF | TGTGCCAGCAGCAGGGGAAGCGGGTGGAACTTAAGGAACACCGGGGAGCTGTTTTTT
- | TRBJ1-2 | TRBV2 | - | CASSETEPNYGYTF | TGTGCCAGCAGTGAGACAGAACCTAACTATGGCTACACCTTC
- | TRBJ2-7 | TRBV5-8 | TRBD1 | CASSAGTGVHEQYF | TGTGCCAGCAGTGCCGGGACAGGGGTCCACGAGCAGTACTTC
- | TRBJ1-2 | TRBV9 | - | CASSDGNNYGYTF | TGTGCCAGCAGTGACGGGAACAACTATGGCTACACCTTC
- | TRBJ2-7 | TRBV9 | TRBD1 | CASSDKDRGYEQYF | TGTGCCAGCAGCGACAAGGACAGGGGCTACGAGCAGTACTTC
- | TRBJ2-1 | TRBV7-3 | TRBD1 | CASSLGTGPYNEQFF | TGTGCCAGCAGCTTAGGGACAGGACCCTACAATGAGCAGTTCTTC
- | TRBJ2-5 | TRBV28 | - | CASRKHGGETQYF | TGTGCCAGCAGAAAACATGGCGGAGAGACCCAGTACTTC
- | TRBJ1-2 | TRBV30 | - | CALQGAYGYTF | TGTGCCTTACAGGGCGCCTATGGCTACACCTTC
- | TRBJ1-5 | TRBV20-1 | - | CSAKHNQPQHF | TGCAGTGCTAAACACAATCAGCCCCAGCATTTT
- | TRBJ1-1 | TRBV15 | - | CATSRKPNTEAFF | TGTGCCACCAGCAGAAAGCCCAACACTGAAGCTTTCTTT
- | TRBJ1-2 | TRBV29-1 | TRBD1 | CSSWTGGDYGYTF | TGCAGCTCCTGGACAGGGGGCGACTATGGCTACACCTTC